Listed here are 26 T cell receptor beta chains from one sample, sequenced in a study of blood T cells in healthy people across ages. Sample-barcoded 5' priming and a J-beta primer mix drove a second PCR of roughly 6 to 12 cycles. Each CDR3 protein gets one entry after TCRdb re-called the 5' RACE reads with MiXCR. The repertoire holds 800,000 to 950,000 distinct CDR3 sequences, with 48% as singletons. The sample taken for sequencing was blood. These receptors were collected from a man aged 30 to 45 in good health.

The chain uses TRBV20-1 and TRBJ2-3; 9 bases are a match to TRBD2. V lost 3 bases to trimming and J lost 4 bases; unmatched junction nucleotides: 11. Germline V gene data show CDR1 as DFQATT and CDR2 as SNEGSKA (reference sequence). The CDR3 consists of 16 residues. CDR3 coding DNA: TGCAGTGCTAGGCCACTGGGCGGGGGGGCTTCAGATACGCAGTATTTT. It translates to CSARPLGGGASDTQYF.

The genes are TRBV12-3 or TRBV12-4 and TRBJ2-3; tentative D call: TRBD2 (6 bases). Trimming removed 8 bases from V and 2 bases from J, with 17 bases in between. The CDR3 sequence is 15 residues long. In nucleotides, the CDR3 is TGTGCCAGCGGGCCCATCGGAGGGCACACAGATACGCAGTATTTT. Translation: CASGPIGGHTDTQYF.

The gene calls are TRBV6-5 and TRBJ2-3; maybe TRBD1 (7 bases). CDR3 length equals 14 residues. The germline CDR1 and CDR2 sequences are MNHEY and SVGAGI. V lost 11 bases and J lost 0, with 15 bases in between. This CDR3 reads CAGTRGESTDTQYF. CDR3 nucleotide sequence: TGTGCCGGCACCAGGGGGGAAAGCACAGATACGCAGTATTTT.

This clonotype was observed a few times. This chain uses TRBV27 with TRBJ1-4; the D gene is possibly TRBD1 (5 bases). Germline assignment: CDR1 MNHEY and CDR2 SMNVEV (reference sequence). The ends were cut back, 5 bases at V and 6 bases at J, with 13 bases in the middle. CDR3 length: 14 amino acids. The CDR3, as DNA: TGTGCCAGCAGTGGCGACAGCAACTATGAAAAACTGTTTTTT. Amino acids: CASSGDSNYEKLFF.

This clonotype was counted ten times or more. The chain joins TRBV29-1 to TRBJ1-1; 8 bases line up with TRBD1. This CDR3 spans 13 amino acids. J was trimmed by 1 base and V by 5 bases; bases with no gene match: 3. CDR1 SQVTM and CDR2 ANQGSEA come from the germline V gene. The CDR3 coding sequence is TGCAGCGTTCGACAGGGGAGGAACACTGAAGCTTTCTTT. Translating it yields CSVRQGRNTEAFF.

This clonotype was detected once. V gene TRBV25-1 combines with J gene TRBJ1-1; 11 nucleotides match TRBD1. J lost 4 bases, V lost 8 bases, and 12 bases had no gene match. This CDR3 is built from 16 residues. The germline CDR1 and CDR2 sequences are MGHDK and SYGVNS. This CDR3 is CASCHGQGAGSTEAFF. The CDR3 DNA follows: TGTGCCAGCTGCCACGGACAGGGGGCGGGAAGCACTGAAGCTTTCTTT.

The genes are TRBV6-2 or TRBV6-3 and TRBJ1-2, with 8 bases fitting TRBD1. Germline CDR1 reads MNHEY; CDR2 reads SVGEGT. J gave up 4 bases and V 9 bases, and 13 bases lay outside the gene matches. CDR3 length: 15 residues. This CDR3 is CASKTGVGGSYGYTF. CDR3 sequence (DNA): TGTGCCAGTAAGACAGGGGTCGGAGGATCCTATGGCTACACCTTC.

The CDR3 sequence is CASSPPVQETQYF. The CDR3 bases are TGTGCCAGCTCACCACCTGTCCAAGAGACCCAGTACTTC. V and J are TRBV18 and TRBJ2-5, with D uncertain. V was trimmed by 0 bases and J by 1 base, leaving 3 bases between them. Germline loops: CDR1 KGHSH, CDR2 LQKENI. The CDR3 is 13 amino acids. The full variable domain, with the rest looked up from reference TRBV18 and TRBJ2-5, is NAGVMQNPRHLVRRRGQEARLRCSPMKGHSHVYWYRQLPEEGLKFMVYLQKENIIDESGMPKERFSAEFPKEGPSILRIQQVVRGDSAAYFCASSPPVQETQYFGPGTRLLVL.

The rearrangement uses TRBV6-1 and TRBJ2-5; a weak D match, TRBD1 (6 bases). This CDR3 has 15 amino acids. The germline V gene has CDR1 MNHNS and CDR2 SASEGT. V was cut by 6 bases and J by 0 bases, with 14 bases left in between. In nucleotides, the CDR3 is TGTGCCAGCAGCCCGAACAGGGCCCACCAAGAGACCCAGTACTTC. Amino acids: CASSPNRAHQETQYF.

With regard to this clonotype: A junction end diverges from the germline sequence, so it may reflect a read error. This chain uses TRBV29-1 with TRBJ1-2; D is undetermined. Germline CDR1 SQVTM, CDR2 ANQGSEA. The CDR3 is 12 residues long. In nucleotides, the CDR3 is TGCAGCGTCGAAGCCTACAACTATGGCTACACCTTC. Protein sequence: CSVEAYNYGYTF.

The rearrangement joins TRBV20-1 to TRBJ2-5; no clear D gene. Looked up from germline, CDR1 is DFQATT and CDR2 is SNEGSKA (reference sequence). Trimming shortened V by 2 bases and J by 4 bases, and 5 bases separated the two germline ends. This CDR3 region has 11 residues. CDR3 residues: CSARPPETQYF. CDR3 bases: TGCAGTGCTAGACCCCCAGAGACCCAGTACTTC.

The DNA for the CDR3 is TGCAGTGCTCAATCTAGCGGCCTACAAGAGACCCAGTTCTTC. Its translation: CSAQSSGLQETQFF. This chain connects TRBV20-1 to TRBJ2-1; 7 bases are shared with TRBD2. The V and J ends lost 5 bases and 13 bases, in that order; junction bases with no gene match: 17. The CDR3 length is 14 residues. Germline CDR1 and CDR2: DFQATT and SNEGSKA (reference sequence).

About this clonotype itself: A read error may produce the germline difference seen at one junction end. The chain recombines TRBV4-1 with TRBJ1-2; 7 bases match TRBD1. The germline gives CDR1 MGHRA, CDR2 YSYEKL. This CDR3 contains 15 residues. CDR3 sequence (DNA): TGCGCCAACAGCCAACGGACAGGTTCCAACTATGGCTACACCTTC. Amino acids: CANSQRTGSNYGYTF.

The V gene is TRBV2, the J gene TRBJ2-5; D might be TRBD1 (5 bases). TRBJ2-7 explains the end of the DNA better; the J call may be wrong. CDR3 length: 14 residues. The germline V gene has CDR1 SNHLY and CDR2 FYNNEI. CDR3 residues: CASSETSGYNEQYF. The CDR3 nucleotides read TGTGCCAGCAGTGAAACGTCAGGGTACAACGAGCAGTACTTC.

This clonotype appeared a few times. The rearrangement joins TRBV5-1 to TRBJ2-3, with D unresolved. In germline, CDR1 is SGHRS, CDR2 YFSETQ. This CDR3 has 15 amino acids. V was clipped by 4 bases and J by 1 base, with 13 bases between them. The CDR3 sequence is CASSTDGLRTDTQYF. CDR3 sequence (DNA): TGCGCCAGCAGCACCGACGGGCTACGCACAGATACGCAGTATTTT. The variable domain in full, completed from reference TRBV5-1 and TRBJ2-3, reads KAGVTQTPRYLIKTRGQQVTLSCSPISGHRSVSWYQQTPGQGLQFLFEYFSETQRNKGNFPGRFSGRQFSNSRSEMNVSTLELGDSALYLCASSTDGLRTDTQYFGPGTRLTVL.

This clonotype was found a few times. The rearrangement joins TRBV29-1 to TRBJ2-5; the D call may be TRBD1 or TRBD2 (5 bases each). CDR3 length equals 12 residues. Germline V CDR1 and CDR2: SQVTM, ANQGSEA. V dropped 7 bases and J dropped 5 bases, with 14 bases sitting between them. The CDR3 loop reads CSGGTSLETQYF. The CDR3 DNA reads as TGCAGCGGTGGGACCTCGTTGGAGACCCAGTACTTC.

This clonotype has more than one count but fewer than ten. V and J are TRBV6-6 and TRBJ2-7; D is unclear. Germline-derived CDR1 and CDR2 are MNHNY and SVGAGI (reference sequence). The CDR3 is made up of 13 amino acids. V lost 8 bases and J lost 0, with 11 bases in between. CDR3 DNA: TGTGCCAGCTCAGCGCGGCTCTCCTACGAGCAGTACTTC. Protein: CASSARLSYEQYF.

The chain couples TRBV27 to TRBJ2-4; 8 bases fit TRBD1. The end of the DNA fits TRBJ2-7 better, so the J call may be wrong. Germline assignment: CDR1 MNHEY and CDR2 SMNVEV (reference sequence). This CDR3 comprises 16 residues. The CDR3 bases are TGTGCCAGCAGCGGAGGACAGGGAAACGGCTTCCACGAGCAGTACTTC. This encodes CASSGGQGNGFHEQYF.

As for this clonotype: One end of the junction fails to match germline, which may point to a read error. The gene calls are TRBV7-2 and TRBJ2-4; the D gene is possibly TRBD1 (6 bases). The CDR3 consists of 16 residues. Germline assignment: CDR1 SGHTA and CDR2 FQGNSA. DNA of the CDR3: TGTGCCAGCGGATACTACAGGGCCGGGGTGGTCAACATTCAGTATTTC. Translating it yields CASGYYRAGVVNIQYF. The full variable domain, its missing parts supplied by reference TRBV7-2 and TRBJ2-4, is GAGVSQSPSNKVTEKGKDVELRCDPISGHTALYWYRQSLGQGLEFLIYFQGNSAPDKSGLPSDRFSAERTGGSVSTLTIQRTQQEDSAVYLCASGYYRAGVVNIQYFGAGTRLSVL.

V usage is TRBV7-9 and J usage is TRBJ2-7; 10 positions match TRBD1. The last part of the DNA fits TRBJ2-5 better; the J call may be wrong. This CDR3 has 15 amino acids. Per the germline V gene, CDR1 is SEHNR and CDR2 is FQNEAQ (reference sequence). The CDR3 bases are TGTGCCAGCAGCTTAGGACAGGGGGCAAGAGAGACCCAGTACTTC. It translates to CASSLGQGARETQYF.

J is TRBJ2-1 and V is TRBV7-9, with TRBD2 as a possible D gene (6 bases). Trimming removed 6 bases from V and 1 base from J, with 13 bases in between. The CDR3 spans 15 residues. Germline values: CDR1 SEHNR, CDR2 FQNEAQ (reference sequence). The CDR3: CASSRRVGSYNEQFF. CDR3 nucleotides: TGTGCCAGCAGTCGGAGGGTAGGATCCTACAATGAGCAGTTCTTC.

The rearrangement joins TRBV5-1 to TRBJ1-2, with D hard to call. The CDR3 length is 15 residues. Trimming removed 0 bases from V and 2 bases from J, with 11 bases in between. CDR1 and CDR2 from the germline V gene are SGHRS and YFSETQ. CDR3 DNA sequence: TGCGCCAGCAGCTTGGCGGCAGAGGCCAACTATGGCTACACCTTC. As protein: CASSLAAEANYGYTF.

This chain joins TRBV20-1 and TRBJ2-1; 9 bases match TRBD2. The CDR3 consists of 14 residues. Losses at the gene ends were 3 bases for V and 9 bases for J; bases not matched to a gene: 9. The germline CDR1 and CDR2 sequences are DFQATT and SNEGSKA (reference sequence). The CDR3 DNA follows: TGCAGTGCTAGTGGCCCCGGCGGGAGGGGTGAGCAGTTCTTC. Translation gives CSASGPGGRGEQFF.

This clonotype has more than one count but fewer than ten. The V gene is TRBV6-2 or TRBV6-3, the J gene TRBJ1-2; D gene unclear. In germline, CDR1 is MNHEY, CDR2 SVGEGT. V was clipped by 8 bases and J by 7 bases, with 14 bases between them. The length of the CDR3 is 12 residues. The CDR3 sequence is CASHPDAGGYTF. CDR3 DNA: TGTGCCAGCCACCCGGACGCCGGTGGCTACACCTTC.

As to this clonotype: At one end, the junction sequence differs from germline, possibly due to a read error. The gene calls are TRBV9 and TRBJ2-1; no definite D call. This CDR3 has 14 amino acids. The V gene's germline CDR1 is SGDLS and CDR2 YYNGEE. CDR3 protein: CAGSPRHSYNEQFF. Written as DNA, the CDR3 is TGTGCCGGCAGCCCCCGACATTCCTACAATGAGCAGTTCTTC. Full variable domain (remainder filled in from reference TRBV9 and TRBJ2-1): DSGVTQTPKHLITATGQRVTLRCSPRSGDLSVYWYQQSLDQGLQFLIQYYNGEERAKGNILERFSAQQFPDLHSELNLSSLELGDSALYFCAGSPRHSYNEQFFGPGTRLTVL.

The chain carries TRBV20-1 and TRBJ2-4, with D tentatively TRBD1 or TRBD2 (6 bases each). The DNA end favors TRBJ2-7, so the J call may be wrong. The germline V gene has CDR1 DFQATT and CDR2 SNEGSKA (reference sequence). CDR3 size: 14 residues. Written as DNA, the CDR3 is TGCAGTGCTAGAGATTCGCAGGGGAGGTACGAGCAGTACTTC. Amino acid sequence: CSARDSQGRYEQYF.